Presented here are 20 T cell receptor beta chains from one specimen sequenced in a study of blood T cell repertoires in COVID-19. Sequenced by immunoSEQ multiplex PCR; TCRdb stores in-frame clones only, minus some. In the table there are approximately 280,000 clones, 90% of which are singletons. The sample was peripheral blood. Receptors originate from a woman aged 25 to 39 with COVID-19, enrolled during active disease.

The chain uses TRBV7-9 and TRBJ1-5; no clear D. Trimming took off 2 bases at V and 4 bases at J, with 3 bases between the two ends. The CDR3 covers 12 residues. Germline V gives CDR1 SEHNR, CDR2 FQNEAQ (reference sequence). CDR3 loop: CASSLQNQPQHF. DNA for the CDR3: TGTGCCAGCAGCTTACAGAATCAGCCCCAGCATTTT.

The chain uses TRBV10-3 and TRBJ2-7; 13 bases are a match to TRBD2. CDR1 and CDR2 from the germline V gene are ENHRY and SYGVKD. With V trimmed by 6 bases and J by 1 base, 3 bases remained unmatched. CDR3 length: 15 residues. CDR3 nucleotide sequence: TGTGCCATCAGACTGGGACTAGCGGGATCCTACGAGCAGTACTTC. Translated, it gives CAIRLGLAGSYEQYF.

V usage is TRBV30 and J usage is TRBJ2-7; D not resolved. This CDR3 comprises 12 residues. The germline V gene has CDR1 GTSNPN and CDR2 SVGIG (reference sequence). V was pared by 3 bases and J by 0 bases, with 6 bases between. The CDR3 reads CAWSANSYEQYF. The CDR3 region has the DNA TGTGCCTGGAGCGCGAACTCCTACGAGCAGTACTTC.

This clone was recorded once. The rearrangement links TRBV13 to TRBJ1-2, with 8 nucleotides matching TRBD1. CDR1 is PRHDT and CDR2 is FYEKMQ in the germline V gene (reference sequence). The length of the CDR3 is 13 residues. The V segment lost 3 bases and the J segment 8 bases; nucleotides outside the gene matches: 5. The chain's CDR3 is CASSLTGVDGYTF. The DNA for the CDR3 is TGTGCCAGCAGCTTGACAGGGGTGGACGGCTACACCTTC.

V gene TRBV7-9 combines with J gene TRBJ2-1; tentatively, D is TRBD2 (6 bases). Trimming took 0 bases from V and 0 from J, leaving 9 bases between them. This CDR3 contains 16 residues. Germline-derived CDR1 and CDR2 are SEHNR and FQNEAQ (reference sequence). The CDR3 loop is CASSLAGGFSYNEQFF. CDR3 DNA: TGTGCCAGCAGCTTAGCGGGGGGTTTCTCCTACAATGAGCAGTTCTTC.

The chain is built from TRBV24-1 and TRBJ2-3, with 8 bases aligning to TRBD2. This CDR3 contains 14 residues. J was trimmed by 2 bases and V by 7 bases; bases with no gene match: 4. The germline CDR1 and CDR2 sequences are KGHDR and SFDVKD. The CDR3 reads CATSREGFTDTQYF. In DNA form, the CDR3 reads TGTGCCACCAGCCGGGAGGGGTTCACAGATACGCAGTATTTT.

J is TRBJ1-4 and V is TRBV14; D remains unclear. The V end was cut by 4 bases, the J end by 4 bases, with 16 bases between. This CDR3 is built from 16 residues. Germline V gives CDR1 SGHDN, CDR2 FVKESK. CDR3 DNA sequence: TGTGCCAGCAGCCCTTCCCCTGGAGAAGATAATGAAAAACTGTTTTTT. Translating it yields CASSPSPGEDNEKLFF.

This chain connects TRBV2 to TRBJ1-4; D unresolved. This CDR3 is 14 amino acids long. Trimming removed 4 bases at V and 0 bases at J, with 6 bases between. Germline V gene data show CDR1 as SNHLY and CDR2 as FYNNEI. CDR3 sequence (DNA): TGTGCCAGCAGTGCGCGTGCAACTAATGAAAAACTGTTTTTT. It specifies CASSARATNEKLFF.

V and J are TRBV18 and TRBJ1-2; TRBD1 might be the D (6 bases). CDR1 and CDR2 from the germline V gene are KGHSH and LQKENI. The CDR3 extends over 13 amino acids. Trimming pared 5 bases from V and 8 bases from J, leaving 15 bases between. CDR3 in DNA: TGTGCCAGCTCAACGGACAGAGTCAACGGCTACACCTTC. Translation gives CASSTDRVNGYTF. Using reference TRBV18 and TRBJ1-2 for the parts outside the CDR3, the full variable domain is NAGVMQNPRHLVRRRGQEARLRCSPMKGHSHVYWYRQLPEEGLKFMVYLQKENIIDESGMPKERFSAEFPKEGPSILRIQQVVRGDSAAYFCASSTDRVNGYTFGSGTRLTVV.

V is TRBV28 and J is TRBJ1-2, with TRBD1 matching 9 bases. The germline CDR1 and CDR2 sequences are MDHEN and SYDVKM. This CDR3 is 14 amino acids long. Trimming took 6 bases from V and 9 from J; bases not matched to a gene: 11. CDR3 region: CASRIQGAPRRYTF. For the CDR3, the DNA is TGTGCCAGCAGAATACAGGGGGCCCCGAGACGCTACACCTTC.

The chain is built from TRBV28 and TRBJ2-7; TRBD2 aligns across 13 bases. CDR3 size: 14 residues. Looked up from germline, CDR1 is MDHEN and CDR2 is SYDVKM. V lost 6 bases and J lost 6; bases outside the gene matches: 5. Here the CDR3 DNA reads TGTGCCAGCAGACCGGGACTAGCGGGACTCGAGCAGTACTTC. Translation gives CASRPGLAGLEQYF.

CDR3 coding DNA: TGCAGCGTTGAAGGCCAGAATGAAAAACTGTTTTTT. Translating gives CSVEGQNEKLFF. The chain is built from TRBV29-1 and TRBJ1-4, with no clear D. V was trimmed by 1 base and J by 5 bases, leaving 5 bases between them. The CDR3 runs 12 residues. Germline V lookup: CDR1 SQVTM, CDR2 ANQGSEA.

The gene calls are TRBV25-1 and TRBJ2-3, with 9 bases lining up with TRBD1. J was trimmed by 0 bases and V by 2 bases; bases with no gene match: 6. Germline values: CDR1 MGHDK, CDR2 SYGVNS. The CDR3 totals 17 residues. The CDR3: CASSEEDRGVSTDTQYF. As DNA, the CDR3 is TGTGCCAGCAGTGAAGAAGACAGGGGGGTCAGCACAGATACGCAGTATTTT. The whole variable domain, remainder taken from reference TRBV25-1 and TRBJ2-3, is EADIYQTPRYLVIGTGKKITLECSQTMGHDKMYWYQQDPGMELHLIHYSYGVNSTEKGDLSSESTVSRIRTEHFPLTLESARPSHTSQYLCASSEEDRGVSTDTQYFGPGTRLTVL.

The chain carries TRBV24-1 and TRBJ2-5; the D gene is possibly TRBD1 (5 bases). Trimming took 4 bases from V and 5 from J, leaving 13 bases between them. Looked up from germline, CDR1 is KGHDR and CDR2 is SFDVKD. This CDR3 is 14 amino acids long. The CDR3 DNA is TGTGCCACCAGTGACTCCAGGGTTGGGGAGACCCAGTACTTC. It encodes CATSDSRVGETQYF.

The genes are TRBV3-1 (or the pseudogene TRBV3-2) and TRBJ2-1; D gene ambiguous. V was shortened by 0 bases and J by 1 base, with 16 bases between the two germline ends. The CDR3 contains 18 residues. Per the germline V gene, CDR1 is LGHDT and CDR2 is YNNKEL (reference sequence). The CDR3: CASSQESFGFPSYNEQFF. The DNA for the CDR3 is TGTGCCAGCAGCCAAGAGTCGTTCGGGTTCCCATCCTACAATGAGCAGTTCTTC.

The rearrangement joins TRBV25-1 to TRBJ2-7; 7 nucleotides match TRBD1. V dropped 6 bases and J dropped 2; count of bases not matched to a gene: 4. The CDR3 covers 13 residues. From germline, CDR1 is MGHDK and CDR2 SYGVNS. As DNA, the CDR3 is TGTGCCAGCAGCGGACAGGCCCCCTACGAGCAGTACTTC. Residues: CASSGQAPYEQYF.

The gene calls are TRBV5-1 and TRBJ1-6; no reliable D call. V shed 4 bases and J shed 5 bases, with 16 bases lying between them. The CDR3 loop spans 16 amino acids. Germline CDR1 is SGHRS and CDR2 is YFSETQ. The CDR3 DNA follows: TGCGCCAGCAGCCCTCTATTGGGAGGGAATAATTCACCCCTCCACTTT. Protein sequence: CASSPLLGGNNSPLHF.

V usage is TRBV10-1 and J usage is TRBJ2-3; D is uncertain. The V gene lost 4 bases and the J gene lost 5 bases, with 13 bases spanning the gap. The CDR3 is 14 residues long. Per the germline V gene, CDR1 is WNHNN and CDR2 is SYGVQD (reference sequence). CDR3 in amino acids: CASSATRNKDTQYF. Written as DNA, the CDR3 is TGCGCCAGCAGTGCCACCAGGAACAAAGATACGCAGTATTTT.

V usage is TRBV4-3 and J usage is TRBJ2-2; 12 nucleotides line up with TRBD2. J lost 3 bases, V lost 4 bases, and 9 bases had no gene match. This CDR3 has 18 amino acids. Germline values: CDR1 LGHNA, CDR2 YSLEER. This chain's CDR3 is CASSRGGLAGPHTGELFF. The CDR3 coding sequence is TGCGCCAGCAGCCGGGGAGGACTAGCGGGACCCCACACCGGGGAGCTGTTTTTT.

The chain joins TRBV5-1 to TRBJ2-1; 7 nucleotides agree with TRBD2. This CDR3 has 16 amino acids. The J segment lost 2 bases and the V segment lost 0 bases, leaving 5 bases of the junction unmatched. Looked up from germline, CDR1 is SGHRS and CDR2 is YFSETQ. The CDR3, as DNA: TGCGCCAGCAGCTTGGGGTCTAGCGGAGCCTACAATGAGCAGTTCTTC. Its translation is CASSLGSSGAYNEQFF.